This T cell receptor (beta chain) stems from a study of T cells expressing NK-cell markers. Study-level information: The TCR beta repertoires were obtained from sorted CD3+CD56+NKG2C+, CD3+CD56+NKG2C- and CD3+CD56-NKG2C+ T cells. The study sequenced eight donors, seven HCMV-seropositive and one seronegative.

One entry per CDR3 protein, without DNA, is what TCRdb gives after re-calling the 5' RACE reads. In all, the sample yields about 160,000 distinct CDR3 sequences. Concerning this clonotype itself: As yet, its antigen is unknown.

Study results and limitations: In a few donors, these clonotypes also led the CD3+CD56-NKG2C+ fraction. It was still unclear whether expanded NKG2C+ T cell clones were HCMV specific.

The source material was blood T cells: a sorted CD56 or NKG2C T cell subset, CD4+ or CD8+ T cells, or bulk PBMC T cells (not recorded which). The TCR originated in a woman aged 18-70 years in good health.

CDR3 in amino acids: CATSDTGQSSNNEQFF. The chain has TRBV24-1 and TRBJ2-1; TCRdb outputs TRBD1, but without DNA this stays unchecked. The CDR3 is 16 residues long. The germline gives CDR1 KGHDR, CDR2 SFDVKD.